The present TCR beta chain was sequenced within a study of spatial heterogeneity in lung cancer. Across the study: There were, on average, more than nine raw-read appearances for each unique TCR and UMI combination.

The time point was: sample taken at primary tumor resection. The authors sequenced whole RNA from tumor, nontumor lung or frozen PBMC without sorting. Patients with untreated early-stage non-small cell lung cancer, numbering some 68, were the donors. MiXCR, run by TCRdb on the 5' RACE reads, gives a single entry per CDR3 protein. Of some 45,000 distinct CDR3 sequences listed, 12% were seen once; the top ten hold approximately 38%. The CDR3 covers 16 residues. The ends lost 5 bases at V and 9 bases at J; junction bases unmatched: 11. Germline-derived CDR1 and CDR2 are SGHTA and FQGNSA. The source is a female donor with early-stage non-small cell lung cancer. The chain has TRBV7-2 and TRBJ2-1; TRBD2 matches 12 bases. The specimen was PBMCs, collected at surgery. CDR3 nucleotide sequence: TGTGCCAGCAGCCCTAACCTAGCGGGGGGGCCGAGTGAGCAGTTCTTC. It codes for CASSPNLAGGPSEQFF. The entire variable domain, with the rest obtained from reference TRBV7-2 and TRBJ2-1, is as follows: GAGVSQSPSNKVTEKGKDVELRCDPISGHTALYWYRQSLGQGLEFLIYFQGNSAPDKSGLPSDRFSAERTGGSVSTLTIQRTQQEDSAVYLCASSPNLAGGPSEQFFGPGTRLTVL.